This TCR beta chain was sequenced during a study of human T cells and chemical hapten exposure. Study at large: Mainly, slight library volume differences in the pool made TCR yields vary. Findings and caveats of the study: Among expanded TCRs, significantly more large CDR3 similarity clusters formed than among controls. There was no change with DPC sensitization in TCRs above 1 in 1000 frequency. Alopecia in the donors means their immune response may deviate from healthy people's.

This CDR3 has 16 amino acids. The V and J ends lost 4 bases and 1 base, in that order; junction bases with no gene match: 5. Germline lookup yields CDR1 SGHTA and CDR2 FQGTGA. At least ten counts were recorded for this clonotype. Its antigen is unidentified. This sample's time point: patch test 1, 2 weeks after DPC sensitization. Specified treatment: therapeutic diphenylcyclopropenone sensitization with weekly scalp DPC. TCRdb re-derived calls from the RACE reads in MiXCR, one entry per CDR3 protein. Of a few hundred thousand distinct CDR3 sequences in the sample, around 4.8% were seen once. This receptor was identified in a woman aged 45-60 years with alopecia areata. Some clones in this sample may be carry-over from other donors' samples. This chain joins TRBV7-3 and TRBJ2-2; 8 bases are a match to TRBD1. Sequenced material: whole blood, taken in connection with sensitization to the hapten diphenylcyclopropenone (DPC). The CDR3 DNA reads TGTGCCAGCAGCTCTGAAGGGACAGGGAACACCGGGGAGCTGTTTTTT. The encoded protein is CASSSEGTGNTGELFF. The full variable domain, completed using reference TRBV7-3 and TRBJ2-2, is GAGVSQTPSNKVTEKGKYVELRCDPISGHTALYWYRQSLGQGPEFLIYFQGTGAADDSGLPNDRFFAVRPEGSVSTLKIQRTERGDSAVYLCASSSEGTGNTGELFFGEGSRLTVL.